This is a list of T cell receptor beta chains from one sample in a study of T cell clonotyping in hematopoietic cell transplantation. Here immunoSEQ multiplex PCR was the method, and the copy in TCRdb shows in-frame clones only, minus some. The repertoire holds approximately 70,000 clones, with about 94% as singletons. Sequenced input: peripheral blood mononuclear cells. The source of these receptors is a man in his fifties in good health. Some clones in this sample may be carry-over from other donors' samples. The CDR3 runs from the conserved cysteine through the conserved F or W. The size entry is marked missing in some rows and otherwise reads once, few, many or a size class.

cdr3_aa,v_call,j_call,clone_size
CAWSEGLGSQETQYF,TRBV30,TRBJ2-5,NA
CASSVEGDYEQYF,TRBV9,TRBJ2-7,NA
CASSPRASSYEQYF,TRBV11-2,TRBJ2-7,NA
CASSEAGSTGELFF,TRBV6-1,TRBJ2-2,NA
CASSYWTGDEQFF,TRBV6-4,TRBJ2-1,NA
CASSLVIPTVSPQYF,TRBV11-1,TRBJ2-5,NA
CASSLPGQGDSYEQYF,TRBV19,TRBJ2-7,NA
CASSLTGEWNQPQHF,TRBV6-5,TRBJ1-5,NA
CSVEDRSAGNTIYF,TRBV29-1,TRBJ1-3,NA
CASSQDAGGGANVLTF,TRBV4-3,TRBJ2-6,NA
CASSKTGEAYNEQFF,TRBV19,TRBJ2-1,once
CASSRTASMTSGVTYEQYF,TRBV7-6,TRBJ2-7,NA
CASSLLGLEQYF,TRBV27,TRBJ2-7,NA
CASSLSGTGGAETQYF,TRBV5-1,TRBJ2-5,once
CASSLSTANTEAFF,TRBV5-1,TRBJ1-1,NA
CASSSLGGFADTQYF,TRBV11-1,TRBJ2-3,once
CASSLRDEQFF,TRBV28,TRBJ2-1,NA
CAAVGALSQPQHF,TRBV6-6,TRBJ1-5,NA
CSVTGKSSGNTIYF,TRBV29-1,TRBJ1-3,NA
CASSLNPSSYEQYF,TRBV27,TRBJ2-7,NA
CASSKHREVGYGYTF,TRBV9,TRBJ1-2,NA
CASRGQGRSYEQYF,TRBV10-1,TRBJ2-7,NA